The 30 T cell receptor beta chains given below trace back to one sample, sequenced in a study of blood T cell repertoires in COVID-19. The data were produced by immunoSEQ multiplex PCR, yet TCRdb's version contains in-frame clones alone and is incomplete. Among more than 14,000 clones listed, around 88% were seen once. The material sequenced was peripheral blood. The receptors come from a human donor in a cohort sampled during active COVID-19.

This chain uses TRBV18 with TRBJ1-3; D uncertain. The ends were cut back, 3 bases at V and 0 bases at J, with 18 bases in the middle. The CDR3 is 18 amino acids. Germline-derived CDR1 and CDR2 are KGHSH and LQKENI. The CDR3 loop is CASSPLFRTESSGNTIYF. The CDR3 nucleotides read TGTGCCAGCTCACCCCTCTTCCGTACAGAGAGCTCTGGAAACACCATATATTTT.

The chain recombines TRBV4-2 with TRBJ1-1, with TRBD1 as a possible D gene (5 bases). V was shortened by 4 bases and J by 6 bases, with 18 bases between the two germline ends. The CDR3 is made up of 15 amino acids. CDR1 is LGHNA and CDR2 is YNFKEQ in the germline V gene. As DNA, the CDR3 is TGTGCCAGCAGCCTACCACCTCAGGGAAGGCCTGAAGCTTTCTTT. It codes for CASSLPPQGRPEAFF.

This clone has more than one count but fewer than ten. V and J are TRBV10-1 and TRBJ2-7; no clear D. V lost 4 bases and J 5 bases, leaving 15 bases between the germline ends. The germline CDR1 and CDR2 sequences are WNHNN and SYGVQD (reference sequence). The CDR3 length is 14 residues. The CDR3 DNA reads as TGCGCCAGCAGTGGTGAGCTCGAGGCCCACGAGCAGTACTTC. Translation: CASSGELEAHEQYF.

This sequence joins TRBV7-2 and TRBJ1-2, with TRBD1 matching over 9 bases. Germline loops: CDR1 SGHTA, CDR2 FQGNSA. Trimming at V came to 5 bases and at J to 7 bases, leaving 5 bases not matched to a gene. The CDR3 totals 13 residues. CDR3 coding DNA: TGTGCCAGCAGCATCAGACAGGGGGGTGGCTACACCTTC. Amino acid sequence: CASSIRQGGGYTF.

The table lists this clone with a few counts. This chain links TRBV19 with TRBJ1-5; 8 bases match TRBD1. Trimming at V came to 9 bases and at J to 9 bases, leaving 16 bases not matched to a gene. From germline, CDR1 is LNHDA and CDR2 SQIVND (reference sequence). This CDR3 contains 15 residues. This CDR3 is CARTGQGAPRRPQHF. CDR3 in DNA: TGTGCCAGGACCGGGCAGGGGGCCCCCCGTAGGCCCCAGCATTTT. The whole variable domain, remainder taken from reference TRBV19 and TRBJ1-5, is DGGITQSPKYLFRKEGQNVTLSCEQNLNHDAMYWYRQDPGQGLRLIYYSQIVNDFQKGDIAEGYSVSREKKESFPLTVTSAQKNPTAFYLCARTGQGAPRRPQHFGDGTRLSIL.

This clone was seen a single time. This chain connects TRBV6-4 to TRBJ2-6; D is uncertain. The CDR3 is 16 residues long. Deletions cut 6 bases from V and 0 bases from J, with 12 bases between. Germline V gene sequence: CDR1 MRHNA, CDR2 SNTAGT. This CDR3 reads CASSPSSTSGANVLTF. CDR3 in DNA: TGTGCCAGCAGCCCCTCGAGCACCTCTGGGGCCAACGTCCTGACTTTC.

The chain employs TRBV15 and TRBJ1-4; D ambiguous. V lost 1 base, J lost 0 bases, and 9 bases lay in between. The CDR3 loop spans 16 amino acids. Germline V gene data show CDR1 as LNHNV and CDR2 as YYDKDF (reference sequence). The DNA for the CDR3 is TGTGCCACCAGCAGAGGAGGTGGAGCAACTAATGAAAAACTGTTTTTT. This codes for CATSRGGGATNEKLFF.

The V call is TRBV5-1, the J call TRBJ1-2, with 8 positions matching TRBD1. Germline assignment: CDR1 SGHRS and CDR2 YFSETQ. The V and J ends lost 5 bases and 4 bases, in that order; junction bases with no gene match: 4. The CDR3 is 13 residues long. CDR3 nucleotides: TGCGCCAGCAGTCGGGACAGGAGCTATGGCTACACCTTC. It translates to CASSRDRSYGYTF. Variable domain in full (rest from reference TRBV5-1 and TRBJ1-2): KAGVTQTPRYLIKTRGQQVTLSCSPISGHRSVSWYQQTPGQGLQFLFEYFSETQRNKGNFPGRFSGRQFSNSRSEMNVSTLELGDSALYLCASSRDRSYGYTFGSGTRLTVV.

The rearrangement uses TRBV6-5 and TRBJ1-2, with D perhaps matching TRBD1 (6 bases). Deletions cut 6 bases from V and 7 bases from J, with 15 bases between. CDR1 MNHEY and CDR2 SVGAGI come from the germline V gene. This CDR3 has 13 residues. CDR3: CASSPPNRAGYTF. The CDR3 DNA reads TGTGCCAGCAGCCCACCCAACAGGGCTGGCTACACCTTC.

The chain carries TRBV6-2 or TRBV6-3 and TRBJ2-5; 9 bases align to TRBD2. The V and J ends lost 2 bases and 5 bases, in that order; junction bases with no gene match: 3. CDR1 and CDR2 (germline): MNHEY, SVGEGT. The CDR3 length is 14 residues. The DNA for the CDR3 is TGTGCCAGCAGTTACCTCACTAGCGGGGAGACCCAGTACTTC. Translated: CASSYLTSGETQYF.

This clone was recorded once. The chain is built from TRBV27 and TRBJ1-2, with 8 positions matching TRBD1. Trimming at V came to 6 bases and at J to 7 bases, leaving 13 bases not matched to a gene. This CDR3 spans 15 amino acids. Germline loops: CDR1 MNHEY, CDR2 SMNVEV (reference sequence). This CDR3 is CASRSLGGGTGGYTF. CDR3 nucleotide sequence: TGTGCCAGCAGGAGCCTGGGCGGCGGGACAGGTGGCTACACCTTC.

This chain connects TRBV24-1 to TRBJ1-4, with TRBD1 identical over 9 bases. V shed 8 bases, J shed 2 bases, and the junction held 11 bases outside the gene matches. Germline values: CDR1 KGHDR, CDR2 SFDVKD. CDR3 length: 17 residues. CDR3 bases: TGTGCCACCAAGGGACAGGGAGGGTCGATGACTAATGAAAAACTGTTTTTT. It encodes CATKGQGGSMTNEKLFF.

The V gene is TRBV7-2, the J gene TRBJ2-7; D possibly corresponds to TRBD1 (6 bases). V was shortened by 3 bases and J by 3 bases, with 9 bases between the two germline ends. Looked up from germline, CDR1 is SGHTA and CDR2 is FQGNSA. This CDR3 has 13 residues. The CDR3 sequence: CASSLTGYYEQYF. CDR3 in DNA: TGTGCCAGCAGCTTGACAGGTTACTACGAGCAGTACTTC.

The V and J genes are TRBV27 and TRBJ2-1, with D maybe TRBD2 (6 bases). The V gene lost 1 base and the J gene lost 4 bases, with 14 bases spanning the gap. Germline CDR1 and CDR2: MNHEY and SMNVEV (reference sequence). The CDR3 consists of 16 residues. The CDR3 protein is CASSLFAGRLYNEQFF. For the CDR3, the DNA is TGTGCCAGCAGTTTATTTGCGGGGCGACTTTACAATGAGCAGTTCTTC.

The genes are TRBV9 and TRBJ2-2, with D maybe TRBD2 (6 bases). CDR3 size: 16 residues. The germline V gene encodes CDR1 SGDLS and CDR2 YYNGEE. V lost 0 bases to trimming and J lost 3 bases, with 12 bases between them. This chain's CDR3 is CASSVGSGSYTGELFF. The CDR3 coding sequence is TGTGCCAGCAGCGTAGGAAGCGGGTCGTACACCGGGGAGCTGTTTTTT. Looking up the rest from reference TRBV9 and TRBJ2-2 gives the full variable domain: DSGVTQTPKHLITATGQRVTLRCSPRSGDLSVYWYQQSLDQGLQFLIQYYNGEERAKGNILERFSAQQFPDLHSELNLSSLELGDSALYFCASSVGSGSYTGELFFGEGSRLTVL.

The chain is built from TRBV19 and TRBJ2-7; the D gene is possibly TRBD1 (6 bases). CDR1 is LNHDA, CDR2 SQIVND, per germline (reference sequence). Trimming removed 6 bases at V and 1 base at J, with 10 bases between. The CDR3 is 13 residues long. CDR3 sequence (DNA): TGTGCCAGTAGGACAACAGGGTCCTACGAGCAGTACTTC. This codes for CASRTTGSYEQYF. Together with reference TRBV19 and TRBJ2-7, the CDR3 gives the full variable domain: DGGITQSPKYLFRKEGQNVTLSCEQNLNHDAMYWYRQDPGQGLRLIYYSQIVNDFQKGDIAEGYSVSREKKESFPLTVTSAQKNPTAFYLCASRTTGSYEQYFGPGTRLTVT.

The genes are TRBV7-2 and TRBJ2-3; D not resolved. Looked up from germline, CDR1 is SGHTA and CDR2 is FQGNSA. The length of the CDR3 is 14 residues. V was shortened by 5 bases and J by 5 bases, with 14 bases between the two germline ends. The CDR3 DNA sequence: TGTGCCAGCAGCCCTTCGGGTCCGCGAGATACGCAGTATTTT. It is translated as CASSPSGPRDTQYF.

The chain couples TRBV15 to TRBJ2-3, with TRBD2 identical over 12 bases. J was trimmed by 2 bases and V by 3 bases; bases with no gene match: 3. From germline, CDR1 is LNHNV and CDR2 YYDKDF (reference sequence). There are 16 residues in the CDR3. CDR3 coding DNA: TGTGCCACCAGCAGCGGACTAGCGGGGACCACAGATACGCAGTATTTT. It specifies CATSSGLAGTTDTQYF.

V gene TRBV9 combines with J gene TRBJ2-1, with 8 nucleotides matching TRBD1. Germline loops: CDR1 SGDLS, CDR2 YYNGEE. The CDR3 loop spans 16 amino acids. Trimming at V came to 0 bases and at J to 3 bases, leaving 5 bases not matched to a gene. Here the CDR3 DNA reads TGTGCCAGCAGCGTAGGTGGGGACAGGCTCTACAATGAGCAGTTCTTC. The encoded protein is CASSVGGDRLYNEQFF. The entire variable domain, with the rest obtained from reference TRBV9 and TRBJ2-1, is as follows: DSGVTQTPKHLITATGQRVTLRCSPRSGDLSVYWYQQSLDQGLQFLIQYYNGEERAKGNILERFSAQQFPDLHSELNLSSLELGDSALYFCASSVGGDRLYNEQFFGPGTRLTVL.

The V call is TRBV7-3, the J call TRBJ2-2; tentative D call: TRBD1 (6 bases). Between the trimmed V and J ends, which lost 1 base and 0 bases, there was a span of 15 bases. Per the germline V gene, CDR1 is SGHTA and CDR2 is FQGTGA. The CDR3 contains 18 residues. Here the CDR3 reads CASSLKAPGTTNTGELFF. CDR3 nucleotide sequence: TGTGCCAGCAGCTTAAAGGCCCCCGGGACAACGAACACCGGGGAGCTGTTTTTT.

V is TRBV6-5 and J is TRBJ1-1; maybe TRBD1 (6 bases). The V end lost 6 bases, the J end lost 0 bases, and 11 bases lay between the germline ends. The CDR3 totals 14 residues. Germline-derived CDR1 and CDR2 are MNHEY and SVGAGI. CDR3 in DNA: TGTGCCAGCAGGGGACACATCATGAACACTGAAGCTTTCTTT. This encodes CASRGHIMNTEAFF.

This sequence joins TRBV29-1 and TRBJ2-5; D might be TRBD2 (5 bases). The germline V gene encodes CDR1 SQVTM and CDR2 ANQGSEA. Trimming took off 2 bases at V and 5 bases at J, with 12 bases between the two ends. The CDR3 spans 13 residues. CDR3: CSVELGRRETQYF. The DNA of the CDR3 is TGCAGCGTTGAATTGGGGAGAAGGGAGACCCAGTACTTC. The full variable domain, completed using reference TRBV29-1 and TRBJ2-5, is SAVISQKPSRDICQRGTSLTIQCQVDSQVTMMFWYRQQPGQSLTLIATANQGSEATYESGFVIDKFPISRPNLTFSTLTVSNMSPEDSSIYLCSVELGRRETQYFGPGTRLLVL.

V is TRBV14 and J is TRBJ1-2; D is possibly TRBD1 (5 bases). The V and J ends lost 6 bases and 5 bases respectively, with 22 bases between them. Germline V gives CDR1 SGHDN, CDR2 FVKESK. The CDR3 consists of 16 residues. The CDR3 bases are TGTGCCAGCAGTTCACACCCCGACAGCGCCCTGTATGGCTACACCTTC. It specifies CASSSHPDSALYGYTF. The full variable domain, completed using reference TRBV14 and TRBJ1-2, is EAGVTQFPSHSVIEKGQTVTLRCDPISGHDNLYWYRRVMGKEIKFLLHFVKESKQDESGMPNNRFLAERTGGTYSTLKVQPAELEDSGVYFCASSSHPDSALYGYTFGSGTRLTVV.

V usage is TRBV19 and J usage is TRBJ1-3; D gene ambiguous. Trimming removed 5 bases at V and 7 bases at J, with 21 bases between. Germline CDR1 LNHDA, CDR2 SQIVND (reference sequence). The CDR3 spans 16 residues. The CDR3 spells CASSAAGSYPRNTIYF. The DNA for the CDR3 is TGTGCCAGTAGTGCTGCCGGGAGCTACCCCAGGAACACCATATATTTT.

CDR3 DNA: TGTGCCAGCAGCCAAGTCGGGAAAATGAGCGGGGGCCGGCGGGAGACCCAGTACTTC. It encodes CASSQVGKMSGGRRETQYF. The V and J genes are TRBV4-2 and TRBJ2-5, with TRBD2 identical over 8 bases. Germline assignment: CDR1 LGHNA and CDR2 YNFKEQ. Trimming removed 1 base from V and 5 bases from J; junction bases left unmatched: 18. The CDR3 loop spans 19 amino acids.

V usage is TRBV11-2 and J usage is TRBJ2-2; perhaps TRBD2 as D (6 bases). The CDR3 extends over 14 amino acids. CDR1 and CDR2 (germline): SGHAT, FQNNGV. Trimming removed 7 bases from V and 7 bases from J, with 16 bases in between. In DNA form, the CDR3 reads TGTGCCAGCACCCCGGGACTGATGTACGGGGAGCTGTTTTTT. Its protein is CASTPGLMYGELFF.

V and J are TRBV13 and TRBJ1-3; no firm D call. Per the germline V gene, CDR1 is PRHDT and CDR2 is FYEKMQ (reference sequence). Trimming removed 5 bases at V and 0 bases at J, with 14 bases between. CDR3 length: 16 amino acids. CDR3 region: CASSPPTPSSGNTIYF. The DNA for the CDR3 is TGTGCCAGCAGCCCCCCGACACCCAGCTCTGGAAACACCATATATTTT.

V is TRBV18 and J is TRBJ1-1; D unclear. Germline V gene sequence: CDR1 KGHSH, CDR2 LQKENI. The length of the CDR3 is 14 residues. The V end was cut by 6 bases, the J end by 0 bases, with 11 bases between. CDR3 sequence (DNA): TGTGCCAGCTCCTCTGCGGGCGTGAACACTGAAGCTTTCTTT. Protein: CASSSAGVNTEAFF.

The V call is TRBV6-5, the J call TRBJ1-5; TRBD1 matches 7 bases. This CDR3 comprises 14 residues. The trim removed 6 bases at V and 5 bases at J, leaving 7 bases unmatched. CDR1 and CDR2 from the germline V gene are MNHEY and SVGAGI. CDR3 DNA sequence: TGTGCCAGCAGCGGATACAGGGGTGATCAGCCCCAGCATTTT. Its translation is CASSGYRGDQPQHF.

CDR3: CASSEALGHLSYEQYF. The CDR3 bases are TGTGCCAGCAGTGAAGCGCTGGGACACCTCTCCTACGAGCAGTACTTC. The chain couples TRBV2 to TRBJ2-7, with a possible D match to TRBD1 (6 bases). This CDR3 spans 16 amino acids. Looked up from germline, CDR1 is SNHLY and CDR2 is FYNNEI. V dropped 0 bases and J dropped 0 bases, with 12 bases sitting between them.